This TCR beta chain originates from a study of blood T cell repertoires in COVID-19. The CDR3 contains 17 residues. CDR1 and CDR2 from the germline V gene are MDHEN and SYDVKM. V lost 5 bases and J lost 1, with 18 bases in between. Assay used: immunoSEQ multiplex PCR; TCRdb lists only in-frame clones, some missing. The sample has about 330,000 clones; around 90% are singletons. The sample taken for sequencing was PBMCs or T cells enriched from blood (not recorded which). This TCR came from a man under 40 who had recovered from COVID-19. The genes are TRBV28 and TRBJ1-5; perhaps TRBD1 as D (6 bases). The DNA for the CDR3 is TGTGCCAGCAGTCTTGAGAGGGGGGGACCAAGCAATCAGCCCCAGCATTTT. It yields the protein CASSLERGGPSNQPQHF.